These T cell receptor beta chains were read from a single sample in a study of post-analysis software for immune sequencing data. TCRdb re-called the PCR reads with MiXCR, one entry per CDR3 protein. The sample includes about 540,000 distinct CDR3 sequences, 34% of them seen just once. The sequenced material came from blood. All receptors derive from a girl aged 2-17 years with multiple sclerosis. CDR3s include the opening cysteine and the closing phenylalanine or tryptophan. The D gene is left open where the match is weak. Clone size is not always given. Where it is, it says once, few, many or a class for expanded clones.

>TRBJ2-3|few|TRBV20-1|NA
TGCAGTGCGGAGAGGGACACAGATACGCAGTATTTT
CSAERDTDTQYF
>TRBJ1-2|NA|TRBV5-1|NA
TGCGCCAGCACCCCGGATGGGGCTTTCTATGGCTACACCTTC
CASTPDGAFYGYTF
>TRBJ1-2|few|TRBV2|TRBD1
TGTGCCAGCAAGGACAGGGGGCCTGGCTACACCTTC
CASKDRGPGYTF
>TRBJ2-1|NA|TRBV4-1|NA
TGCGCCAGCAGCCAAGAGTTCGGATCATTCTCCTACAATGAGCAGTTCTTC
CASSQEFGSFSYNEQFF
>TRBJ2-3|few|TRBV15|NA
TGTGCCACCAGCAGAGATGGTTCCCCAGATACGCAGTATTTT
CATSRDGSPDTQYF
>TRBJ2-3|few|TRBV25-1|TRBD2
TGTGCCAGCAGTTTTCGGGTAGCGGGTTTAAACACAGATACGCAGTATTTT
CASSFRVAGLNTDTQYF
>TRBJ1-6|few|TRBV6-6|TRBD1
TGTGCCAGCAGTCCGCTGGACAGGGATAATTCACCCCTCCACTTT
CASSPLDRDNSPLHF
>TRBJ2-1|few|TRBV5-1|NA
TGCGCCAGCAGTCCTGACTTTCCCCTAGGTAATGAGCAGTTCTTC
CASSPDFPLGNEQFF
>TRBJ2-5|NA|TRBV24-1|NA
TGTGCCACCAGTCGAGGGAGACCTCCGTACCAAGAGACCCAGTACTTC
CATSRGRPPYQETQYF
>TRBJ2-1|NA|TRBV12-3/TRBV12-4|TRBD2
TGTGCCAGCAGTTCACTAGCGGGGGCCTCCTACAATGAGCAGTTCTTC
CASSSLAGASYNEQFF
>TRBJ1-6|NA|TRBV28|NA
TGTGCCAGCAGTCCCCCGGGGTCTAGCTCCTATAATTCACCCCTCCACTTT
CASSPPGSSSYNSPLHF
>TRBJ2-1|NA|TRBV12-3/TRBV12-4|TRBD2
TGTGCCAGCAGGATCCCGGGACTAGCGGGGGGAGATGAGCAGTTCTTC
CASRIPGLAGGDEQFF
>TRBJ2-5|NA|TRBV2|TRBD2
TGTGCCAGCAGAGGTTTCCCACTAGCGGGGGCCGAAAAGACCCAGTACTTC
CASRGFPLAGAEKTQYF
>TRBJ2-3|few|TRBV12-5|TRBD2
TGTGCTAGTGGTTTGGTATCAGGGCTAGCGGGGCGCACAGATACGCAGTATTTT
CASGLVSGLAGRTDTQYF
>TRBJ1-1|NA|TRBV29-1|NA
TGCAGCTCGATCTTGGGCACTGAAGCTTTCTTT
CSSILGTEAFF
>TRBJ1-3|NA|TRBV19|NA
TGTGCCAGTGTTAGGGGATCCTCTGGAAACACCATATATTTT
CASVRGSSGNTIYF
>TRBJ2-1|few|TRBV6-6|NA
TGTGCCAGCAGTCCGGAACAGGGTAGGGTCTCCTACAATGAGCAGTTCTTC
CASSPEQGRVSYNEQFF
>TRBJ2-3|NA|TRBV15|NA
TGTGCCACCAGCAGGGCCGGGACGGAACAAGATACGCAGTATTTT
CATSRAGTEQDTQYF
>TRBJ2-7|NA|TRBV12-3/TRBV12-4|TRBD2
TGTGCCAGCAGTGAGACTAGCTTCTGCTACGAGCAGTACTTC
CASSETSFCYEQYF
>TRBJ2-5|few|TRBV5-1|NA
TGCGCCAGCAGCCCCAGGACTCCTCACCAAGAGACCCAGTACTTC
CASSPRTPHQETQYF
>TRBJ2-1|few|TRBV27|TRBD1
TGTGCCAGCAGTCGGGACAGGGCCTCTGAGCAGTTCTTC
CASSRDRASEQFF
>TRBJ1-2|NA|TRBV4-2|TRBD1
TGTGCCAGCAGCCCCTCGACAGGGGATTATGGCTACACCTTC
CASSPSTGDYGYTF
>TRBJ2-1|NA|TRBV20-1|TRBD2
TGCAGTGCTAGAGATCAAGGCCGGGGGGTCTACAATGAGCAGTTCTTC
CSARDQGRGVYNEQFF
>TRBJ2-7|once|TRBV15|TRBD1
TGTACCACCAGCAGAGACAGGGGTTCCCTCTCCTACGAGCAGTACTTC
CTTSRDRGSLSYEQYF
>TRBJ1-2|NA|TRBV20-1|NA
TGCAGTGCTTCCCTGGGGGCCAACTATGGCTACACCTTC
CSASLGANYGYTF
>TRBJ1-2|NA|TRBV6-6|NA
TGTGCCAGCAGCCGAGCTGATGATAACTATGGCTACACCTTC
CASSRADDNYGYTF
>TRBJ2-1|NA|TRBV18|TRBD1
TGTGCCAGCTCACCACGCGGCAGGGGGTTGTTTAATGAGCAGTTCTTC
CASSPRGRGLFNEQFF
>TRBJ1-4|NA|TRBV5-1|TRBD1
TGCGCCAGCAGCCAGGGACAGGGTAGTGAAAAACTGTTTTTT
CASSQGQGSEKLFF
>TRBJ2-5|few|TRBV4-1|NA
TGCGCCAGCAGCCAAGCGTCGACTAGTGAGGGAGAGACCCAGTACTTC
CASSQASTSEGETQYF
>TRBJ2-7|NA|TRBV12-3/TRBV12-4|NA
TGTGCCAGCAGGTCTGCAGCCTACAATGAGCAGTACTTC
CASRSAAYNEQYF
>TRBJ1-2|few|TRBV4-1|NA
TGCGCCAGCAGCCAAGAAGGGATCTATGGCTACACCTTC
CASSQEGIYGYTF
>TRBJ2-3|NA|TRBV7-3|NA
TGTCCCAGCAGCTTAACAGGAGGATTCACAGATACGCAGTATTTT
CPSSLTGGFTDTQYF
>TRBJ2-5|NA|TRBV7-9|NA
TGTGCCAGCACCCCGGGCAGGACAGCCCAAGAGACCCAGTACTTC
CASTPGRTAQETQYF
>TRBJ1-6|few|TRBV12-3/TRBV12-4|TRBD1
TGTGCCAGCAGTTCTGACAGGGGTTCACCCCTCCACTTT
CASSSDRGSPLHF
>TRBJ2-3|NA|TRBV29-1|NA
TGCAGCGTGGACCCTAAGGATACGCAGTATTTT
CSVDPKDTQYF
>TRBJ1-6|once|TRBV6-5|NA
TGTGCCACTCGACAGAGCTCCTATAATTCACCCCTCCACTTT
CATRQSSYNSPLHF
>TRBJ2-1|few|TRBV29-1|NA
TGCAGCGTTTCCCCCAGGAGCTCCTACAATGAGCAGTTCTTC
CSVSPRSSYNEQFF
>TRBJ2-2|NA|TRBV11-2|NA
TGTGCCAGCAGCGGACAAATGAACACCGGGGAGCTGTTTTTT
CASSGQMNTGELFF